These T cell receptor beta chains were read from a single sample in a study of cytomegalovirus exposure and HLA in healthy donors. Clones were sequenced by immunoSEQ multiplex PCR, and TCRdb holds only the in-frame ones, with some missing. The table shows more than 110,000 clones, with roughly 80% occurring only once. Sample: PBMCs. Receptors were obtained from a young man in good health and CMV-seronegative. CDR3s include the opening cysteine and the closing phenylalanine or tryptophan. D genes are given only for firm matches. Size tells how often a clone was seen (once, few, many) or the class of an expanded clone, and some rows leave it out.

cdr3_aa: CASSLRQGEGYEQYF
cdr3_nt: TGTGCCAGCAGCTTGAGACAGGGGGAAGGATACGAGCAGTACTTC
clone_size: NA
j_call: TRBJ2-7
d_call: TRBD1
cdr3_length: 15
v_call: TRBV7-2

cdr3_aa: CASSLIDSQNTEAFF
cdr3_nt: TGTGCCAGCTCACTGATCGACTCTCAGAACACTGAAGCTTTCTTT
clone_size: few
j_call: TRBJ1-1
d_call: NA
cdr3_length: 15
v_call: TRBV18

cdr3_aa: CASIERQGLNYGYTF
cdr3_nt: TGTGCCAGTATCGAACGACAGGGCCTTAACTATGGCTACACCTTC
clone_size: NA
j_call: TRBJ1-2
d_call: TRBD1
cdr3_length: 15
v_call: TRBV19

cdr3_aa: CASSGADSKETQYF
cdr3_nt: TGTGCCAGCAGTGGTGCGGACAGCAAAGAGACCCAGTACTTC
clone_size: NA
j_call: TRBJ2-5
d_call: NA
cdr3_length: 14
v_call: TRBV2

cdr3_aa: CAISEWGQGNTEAFF
cdr3_nt: TGTGCCATCAGTGAATGGGGACAGGGGAATACTGAAGCTTTCTTT
clone_size: few
j_call: TRBJ1-1
d_call: TRBD1
cdr3_length: 15
v_call: TRBV10-3

cdr3_aa: CASSLEGQGEGYTF
cdr3_nt: TGTGCCAGCAGCTTAGAGGGCCAGGGGGAAGGCTACACCTTC
clone_size: NA
j_call: TRBJ1-2
d_call: TRBD1
cdr3_length: 14
v_call: TRBV11-3

cdr3_aa: CASSLGPPGNGYTF
cdr3_nt: TGCGCCAGCAGCTTGGGCCCCCCGGGGAATGGCTACACCTTC
clone_size: NA
j_call: TRBJ1-2
d_call: NA
cdr3_length: 14
v_call: TRBV5-1

cdr3_aa: CASSTTGGYGNTIYF
cdr3_nt: TGTGCCAGTAGTACGACAGGGGGCTATGGAAACACCATATATTTT
clone_size: NA
j_call: TRBJ1-3
d_call: TRBD1
cdr3_length: 15
v_call: TRBV19

cdr3_aa: CAGKDSYNEQFF
cdr3_nt: TGTGCCGGCAAAGACAGCTACAATGAGCAGTTCTTC
clone_size: NA
j_call: TRBJ2-1
d_call: NA
cdr3_length: 12
v_call: TRBV2

cdr3_aa: CASSRGRFMETQYF
cdr3_nt: TGTGCCAGCAGCCGAGGGCGGTTCATGGAGACCCAGTACTTC
clone_size: NA
j_call: TRBJ2-5
d_call: NA
cdr3_length: 14
v_call: TRBV27

cdr3_aa: CASRKGQTREKLFF
cdr3_nt: TGTGCCAGCAGAAAGGGACAGACACGGGAAAAACTGTTTTTT
clone_size: NA
j_call: TRBJ1-4
d_call: TRBD1
cdr3_length: 14
v_call: TRBV6-5

cdr3_aa: CASSLYWDRRDYGYTF
cdr3_nt: TGTGCCAGCAGCTTGTACTGGGACAGGCGAGACTATGGCTACACCTTC
clone_size: NA
j_call: TRBJ1-2
d_call: TRBD1
cdr3_length: 16
v_call: TRBV5-4

cdr3_aa: CASSLGLGTGGSRKETQYF
cdr3_nt: TGCGCCAGCAGCTTGGGCCTTGGGACAGGGGGCAGCCGGAAGGAGACCCAGTACTTC
clone_size: NA
j_call: TRBJ2-5
d_call: TRBD1
cdr3_length: 19
v_call: TRBV5-1

cdr3_aa: CASRTGTGSNQPQHF
cdr3_nt: TGTGCCAGTAGGACCGGGACAGGGAGCAATCAGCCCCAGCATTTT
clone_size: NA
j_call: TRBJ1-5
d_call: TRBD1
cdr3_length: 15
v_call: TRBV19

cdr3_aa: CASSEANVRGAEAFF
cdr3_nt: TGTGCCAGCAGTGAAGCCAATGTCAGGGGCGCTGAAGCTTTCTTT
clone_size: NA
j_call: TRBJ1-1
d_call: NA
cdr3_length: 15
v_call: TRBV6-1

cdr3_aa: CASSWVGGDQPQHF
cdr3_nt: TGTGCCAGCAGTTGGGTCGGGGGGGATCAGCCCCAGCATTTT
clone_size: NA
j_call: TRBJ1-5
d_call: NA
cdr3_length: 14
v_call: TRBV6-1

cdr3_aa: CSVEWLVNTEAFF
cdr3_nt: TGCAGCGTTGAATGGCTGGTCAACACTGAAGCTTTCTTT
clone_size: NA
j_call: TRBJ1-1
d_call: NA
cdr3_length: 13
v_call: TRBV29-1

cdr3_aa: CASRGGPGANVLTF
cdr3_nt: TGTGCCAGCAGGGGGGGTCCTGGGGCCAACGTCCTGACTTTC
clone_size: NA
j_call: TRBJ2-6
d_call: NA
cdr3_length: 14
v_call: TRBV6-6

cdr3_aa: CAWRVKGDAYGYTF
cdr3_nt: TGTGCCTGGAGAGTGAAGGGGGATGCCTATGGCTACACCTTC
clone_size: once
j_call: TRBJ1-2
d_call: NA
cdr3_length: 14
v_call: TRBV30

cdr3_aa: CASSLVGQGLLFF
cdr3_nt: TGTGCCAGCAGCTTGGTAGGGCAGGGGTTACTGTTTTTT
clone_size: NA
j_call: TRBJ1-4
d_call: NA
cdr3_length: 13
v_call: TRBV5-6

cdr3_aa: CASSFNGGGDTQYF
cdr3_nt: TGTGCCAGCAGCTTTAACGGGGGGGGAGATACGCAGTATTTT
clone_size: NA
j_call: TRBJ2-3
d_call: TRBD2
cdr3_length: 14
v_call: TRBV7-2

cdr3_aa: CASSFRGTGSGELFF
cdr3_nt: TGTGCCAGCAGTTTTAGGGGCACGGGCTCCGGGGAGCTGTTTTTT
clone_size: few
j_call: TRBJ2-2
d_call: NA
cdr3_length: 15
v_call: TRBV2

cdr3_aa: CASSLAPDGGAYGYTF
cdr3_nt: TGTGCCAGCAGCTTGGCCCCGGACGGGGGAGCCTATGGCTACACCTTC
clone_size: NA
j_call: TRBJ1-2
d_call: NA
cdr3_length: 16
v_call: TRBV5-6

cdr3_aa: CAWSEAEGSNQPQHF
cdr3_nt: TGTGCCTGGAGTGAAGCGGAGGGGAGCAATCAGCCCCAGCATTTT
clone_size: NA
j_call: TRBJ1-5
d_call: NA
cdr3_length: 15
v_call: TRBV30

cdr3_aa: CASRDRGDGYTF
cdr3_nt: TGTGCCAGCAGGGACAGGGGGGATGGCTACACCTTC
clone_size: NA
j_call: TRBJ1-2
d_call: TRBD1
cdr3_length: 12
v_call: TRBV9

cdr3_aa: CASVKTDRPHRYNEQFF
cdr3_nt: TGTGCCAGCGTCAAGACGGACAGACCCCATCGATACAATGAGCAGTTCTTC
clone_size: NA
j_call: TRBJ2-1
d_call: NA
cdr3_length: 17
v_call: TRBV9

cdr3_aa: CASSSSQSPGANVLTF
cdr3_nt: TGTGCCAGCAGCTCCTCTCAGTCCCCTGGGGCCAACGTCCTGACTTTC
clone_size: NA
j_call: TRBJ2-6
d_call: NA
cdr3_length: 16
v_call: TRBV7-9

cdr3_aa: CASSLGLRTAGEAFF
cdr3_nt: TGTGCCAGCAGCTTAGGTCTTCGGACAGCCGGTGAAGCTTTCTTT
clone_size: once
j_call: TRBJ1-1
d_call: NA
cdr3_length: 15
v_call: TRBV11-2